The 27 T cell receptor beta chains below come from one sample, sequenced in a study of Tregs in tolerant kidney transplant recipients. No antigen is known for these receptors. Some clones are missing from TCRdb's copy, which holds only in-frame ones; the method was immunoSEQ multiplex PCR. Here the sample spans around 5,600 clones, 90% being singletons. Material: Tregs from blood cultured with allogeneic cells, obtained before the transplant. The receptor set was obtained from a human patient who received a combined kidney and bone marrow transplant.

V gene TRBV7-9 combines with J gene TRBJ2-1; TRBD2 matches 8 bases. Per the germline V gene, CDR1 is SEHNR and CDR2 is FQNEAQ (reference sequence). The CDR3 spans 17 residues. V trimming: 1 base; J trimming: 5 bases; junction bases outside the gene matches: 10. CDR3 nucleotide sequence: TGTGCCAGCAGCTTAGAATTTAGGACTAGCAAACACAATGAGCAGTTCTTC. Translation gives CASSLEFRTSKHNEQFF.

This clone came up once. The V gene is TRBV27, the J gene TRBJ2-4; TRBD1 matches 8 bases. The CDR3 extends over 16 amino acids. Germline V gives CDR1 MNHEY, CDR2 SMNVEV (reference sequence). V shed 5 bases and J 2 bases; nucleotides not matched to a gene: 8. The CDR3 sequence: CASSIGQGRPKNIQYF. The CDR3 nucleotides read TGTGCCAGCAGTATCGGACAGGGACGTCCCAAAAACATTCAGTACTTC.

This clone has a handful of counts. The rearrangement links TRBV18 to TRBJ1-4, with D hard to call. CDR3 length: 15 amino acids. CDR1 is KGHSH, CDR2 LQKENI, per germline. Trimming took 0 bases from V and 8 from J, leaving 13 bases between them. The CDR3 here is CASSPPPAWEEKLFF. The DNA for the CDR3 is TGTGCCAGCTCACCACCACCCGCCTGGGAAGAAAAACTGTTTTTT.

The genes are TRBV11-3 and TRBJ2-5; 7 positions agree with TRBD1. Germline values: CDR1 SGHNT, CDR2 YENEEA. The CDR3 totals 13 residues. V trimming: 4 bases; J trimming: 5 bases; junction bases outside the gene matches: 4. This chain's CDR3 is CASSSLRGETQYF. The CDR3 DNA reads TGTGCCAGCAGCTCCCTCAGGGGGGAGACCCAGTACTTC.

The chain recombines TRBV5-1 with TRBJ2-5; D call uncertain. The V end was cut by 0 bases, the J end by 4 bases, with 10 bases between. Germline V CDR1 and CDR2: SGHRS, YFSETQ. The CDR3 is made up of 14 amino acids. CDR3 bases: TGCGCCAGCAGCTTGGGAATGGGCGCAGAGACCCAGTACTTC. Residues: CASSLGMGAETQYF.

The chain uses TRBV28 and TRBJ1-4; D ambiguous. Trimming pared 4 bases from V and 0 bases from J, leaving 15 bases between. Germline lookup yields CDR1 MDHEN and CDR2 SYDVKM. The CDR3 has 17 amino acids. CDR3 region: CASSSAALATTNEKLFF. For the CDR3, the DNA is TGTGCCAGCAGTTCGGCAGCGCTGGCAACAACTAATGAAAAACTGTTTTTT.

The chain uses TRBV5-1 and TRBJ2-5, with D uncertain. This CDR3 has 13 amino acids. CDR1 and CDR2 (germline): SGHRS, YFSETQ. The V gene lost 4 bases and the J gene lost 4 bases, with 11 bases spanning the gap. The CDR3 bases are TGCGCCAGCAGCCCTCAAGGTTCAGAGACCCAGTACTTC. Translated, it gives CASSPQGSETQYF.

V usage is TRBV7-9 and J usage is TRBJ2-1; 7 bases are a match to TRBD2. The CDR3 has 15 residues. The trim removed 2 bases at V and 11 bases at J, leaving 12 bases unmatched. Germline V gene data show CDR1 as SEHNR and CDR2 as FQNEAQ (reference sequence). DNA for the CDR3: TGTGCCAGCAGCTTACGCGGGGGACCCCACCAACAGCAGTTCTTC. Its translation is CASSLRGGPHQQQFF.

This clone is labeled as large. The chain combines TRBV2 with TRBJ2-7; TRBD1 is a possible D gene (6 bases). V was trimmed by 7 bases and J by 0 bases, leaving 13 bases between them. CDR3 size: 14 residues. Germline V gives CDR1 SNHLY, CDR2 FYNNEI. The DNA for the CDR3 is TGTGCCAGCAAGGCGTGGACAGACTCCTACGAGCAGTACTTC. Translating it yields CASKAWTDSYEQYF.

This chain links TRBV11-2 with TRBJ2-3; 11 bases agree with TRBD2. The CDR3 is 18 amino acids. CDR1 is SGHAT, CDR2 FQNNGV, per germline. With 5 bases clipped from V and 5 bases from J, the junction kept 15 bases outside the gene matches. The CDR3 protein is CASSQSVIAGGQVDTQYF. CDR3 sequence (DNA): TGTGCCAGCAGCCAGTCCGTCATAGCGGGGGGGCAAGTAGATACGCAGTATTTT.

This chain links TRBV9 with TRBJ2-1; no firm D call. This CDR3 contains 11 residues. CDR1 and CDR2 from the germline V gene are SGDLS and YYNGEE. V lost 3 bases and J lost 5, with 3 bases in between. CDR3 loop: CASSANNEQFF. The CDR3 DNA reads TGTGCCAGCAGCGCGAACAATGAGCAGTTCTTC.

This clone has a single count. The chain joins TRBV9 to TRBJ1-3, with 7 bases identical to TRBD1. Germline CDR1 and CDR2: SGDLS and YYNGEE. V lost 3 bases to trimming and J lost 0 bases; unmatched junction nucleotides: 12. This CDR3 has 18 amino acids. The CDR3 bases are TGTGCCAGCAGCGCGGTGGGACAGATCCTCGACTCTGGAAACACCATATATTTT. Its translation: CASSAVGQILDSGNTIYF.

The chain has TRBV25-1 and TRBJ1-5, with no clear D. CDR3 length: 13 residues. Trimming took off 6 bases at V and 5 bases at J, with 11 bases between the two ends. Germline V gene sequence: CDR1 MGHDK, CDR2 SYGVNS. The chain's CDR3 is CASRRDVDQPQHF. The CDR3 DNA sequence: TGTGCCAGCAGAAGGGATGTGGATCAGCCCCAGCATTTT.

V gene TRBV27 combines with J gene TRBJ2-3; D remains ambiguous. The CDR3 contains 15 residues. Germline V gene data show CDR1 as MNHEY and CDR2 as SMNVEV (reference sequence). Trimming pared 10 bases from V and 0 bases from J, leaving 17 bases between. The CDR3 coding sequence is TGTGCCACACGCCGTATGGGCGCTAGCACAGATACGCAGTATTTT. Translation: CATRRMGASTDTQYF.

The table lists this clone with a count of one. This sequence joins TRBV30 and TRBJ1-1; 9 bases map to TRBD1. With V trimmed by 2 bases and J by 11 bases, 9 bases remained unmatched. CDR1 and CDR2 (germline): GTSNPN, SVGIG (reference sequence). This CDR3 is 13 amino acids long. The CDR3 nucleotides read TGTGCCTGGAGTCGAACCGGGACAGGGAAGGCTTTCTTT. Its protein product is CAWSRTGTGKAFF.

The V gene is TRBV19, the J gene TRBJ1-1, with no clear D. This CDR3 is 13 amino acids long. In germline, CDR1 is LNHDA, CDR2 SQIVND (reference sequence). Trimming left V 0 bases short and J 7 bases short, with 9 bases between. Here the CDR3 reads CASSIEVRGEAFF. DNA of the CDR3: TGTGCCAGTAGTATAGAAGTGCGGGGTGAAGCTTTCTTT.

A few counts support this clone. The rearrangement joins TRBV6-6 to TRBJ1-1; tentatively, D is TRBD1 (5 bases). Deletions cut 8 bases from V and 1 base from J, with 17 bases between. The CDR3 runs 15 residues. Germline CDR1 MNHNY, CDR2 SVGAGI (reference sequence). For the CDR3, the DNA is TGTGCCAGCCCTCCCACGGGGCATTGGAACACTGAAGCTTTCTTT. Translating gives CASPPTGHWNTEAFF.

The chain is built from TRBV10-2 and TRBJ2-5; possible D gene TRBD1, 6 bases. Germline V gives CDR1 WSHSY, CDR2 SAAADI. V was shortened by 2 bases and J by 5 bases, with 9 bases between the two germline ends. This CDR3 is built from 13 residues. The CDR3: CASSEGGLETQYF. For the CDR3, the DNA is TGCGCCAGCAGTGAGGGGGGCCTGGAGACCCAGTACTTC.

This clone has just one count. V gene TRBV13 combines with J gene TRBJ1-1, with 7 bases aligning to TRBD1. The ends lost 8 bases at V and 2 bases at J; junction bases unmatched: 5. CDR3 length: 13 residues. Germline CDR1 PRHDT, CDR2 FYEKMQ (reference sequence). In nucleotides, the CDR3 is TGTGCCAGCGGCCGGGACAGAAACACTGAAGCTTTCTTT. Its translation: CASGRDRNTEAFF.

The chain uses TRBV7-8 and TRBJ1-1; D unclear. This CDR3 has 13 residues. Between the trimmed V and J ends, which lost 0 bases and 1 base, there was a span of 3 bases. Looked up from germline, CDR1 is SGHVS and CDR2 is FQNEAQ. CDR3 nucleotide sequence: TGTGCCAGCAGCTTAGCCGGGAACACTGAAGCTTTCTTT. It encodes CASSLAGNTEAFF.

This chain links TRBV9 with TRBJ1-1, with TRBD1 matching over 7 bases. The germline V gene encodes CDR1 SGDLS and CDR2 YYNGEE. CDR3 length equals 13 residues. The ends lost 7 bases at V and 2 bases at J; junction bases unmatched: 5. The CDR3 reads CASGRDRNTEAFF. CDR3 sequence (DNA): TGTGCCAGCGGCCGGGACAGAAACACTGAAGCTTTCTTT. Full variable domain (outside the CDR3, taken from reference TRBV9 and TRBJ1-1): DSGVTQTPKHLITATGQRVTLRCSPRSGDLSVYWYQQSLDQGLQFLIQYYNGEERAKGNILERFSAQQFPDLHSELNLSSLELGDSALYFCASGRDRNTEAFFGQGTRLTVV.

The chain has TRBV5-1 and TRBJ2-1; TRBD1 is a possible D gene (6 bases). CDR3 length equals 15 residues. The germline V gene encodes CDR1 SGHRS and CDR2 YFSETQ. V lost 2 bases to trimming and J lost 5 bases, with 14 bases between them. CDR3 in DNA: TGCGCCAGCAGCTTTGGGACAAAAGGGGACAATGAGCAGTTCTTC. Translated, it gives CASSFGTKGDNEQFF.

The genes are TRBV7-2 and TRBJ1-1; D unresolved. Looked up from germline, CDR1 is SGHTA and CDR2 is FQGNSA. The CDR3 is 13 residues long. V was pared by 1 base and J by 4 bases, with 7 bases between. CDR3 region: CASSLGLGTEAFF. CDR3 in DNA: TGTGCCAGCAGCTTAGGACTGGGCACTGAAGCTTTCTTT. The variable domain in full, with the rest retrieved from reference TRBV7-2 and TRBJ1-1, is GAGVSQSPSNKVTEKGKDVELRCDPISGHTALYWYRQSLGQGLEFLIYFQGNSAPDKSGLPSDRFSAERTGGSVSTLTIQRTQQEDSAVYLCASSLGLGTEAFFGQGTRLTVV.

CDR3 in amino acids: CASSDSPTQNTQYF. The CDR3 DNA is TGCGCCAGCAGTGATTCCCCAACGCAAAATACGCAGTATTTT. The chain has TRBV10-1 and TRBJ2-3, with no clear D. This CDR3 has 14 residues. Deletions cut 3 bases from V and 7 bases from J, with 14 bases between. Germline CDR1 reads WNHNN; CDR2 reads SYGVQD (reference sequence).

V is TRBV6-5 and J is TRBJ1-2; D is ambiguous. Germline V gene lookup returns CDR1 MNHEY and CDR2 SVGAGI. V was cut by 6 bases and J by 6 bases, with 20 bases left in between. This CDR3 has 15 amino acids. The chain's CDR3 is CASSPTLTAHNGYTF. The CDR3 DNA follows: TGTGCCAGCAGCCCCACCTTAACAGCACACAATGGCTACACCTTC.

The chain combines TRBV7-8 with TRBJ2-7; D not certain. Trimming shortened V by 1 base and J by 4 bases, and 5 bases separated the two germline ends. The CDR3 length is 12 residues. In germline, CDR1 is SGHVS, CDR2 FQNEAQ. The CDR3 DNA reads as TGTGCCAGCAGCTTAGACGTGTACGAGCAGTACTTC. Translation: CASSLDVYEQYF. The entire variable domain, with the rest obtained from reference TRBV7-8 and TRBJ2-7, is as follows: GAGVSQSPRYKVAKRGQDVALRCDPISGHVSLFWYQQALGQGPEFLTYFQNEAQLDKSGLPSDRFFAERPEGSVSTLKIQRTQQEDSAVYLCASSLDVYEQYFGPGTRLTVT.

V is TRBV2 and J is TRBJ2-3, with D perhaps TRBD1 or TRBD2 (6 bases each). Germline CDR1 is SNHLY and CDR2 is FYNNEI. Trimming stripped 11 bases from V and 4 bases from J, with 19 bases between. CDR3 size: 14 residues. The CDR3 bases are TGTGCCGGGGGGCAGGGGTTCATTTCAGATACGCAGTATTTT. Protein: CAGGQGFISDTQYF.